This T cell receptor (beta chain) was obtained from a study of sequential checkpoint blockade in melanoma. Study details: Twenty-two patients had tumor biopsies before treatment and at week 13.

Sequenced by immunoSEQ multiplex PCR; TCRdb stores in-frame clones only, minus some. The sample has nearly 4,000 clones, over 15% seen once. Study-level findings and limits: PD-L1 staining and CD8+ counts, not mutational load, tracked tumor T-cell clonality.

Noted treatment: randomized to nivolumab then ipilimumab (arm A) or the reverse (arm B). The sample holds one count of this clone. As yet, its antigen is unknown. Per the germline V gene, CDR1 is GTSNPN and CDR2 is SVGIG (reference sequence). The V gene lost 3 bases and the J gene lost 5 bases, with 10 bases spanning the gap. The CDR3 length is 13 residues. The clonotype originates from a human patient with melanoma. Some clones in this sample may be carry-over from other donors' samples. The genes are TRBV30 and TRBJ2-2, with D uncertain. The sample in question was tumor tissue (inferred from file names), obtained from a patient given nivolumab and ipilimumab in sequence. Written as DNA, the CDR3 is TGTGCCTGGAGGGACGGATGGACCGGGGAGCTGTTTTTT. The encoded protein is CAWRDGWTGELFF.